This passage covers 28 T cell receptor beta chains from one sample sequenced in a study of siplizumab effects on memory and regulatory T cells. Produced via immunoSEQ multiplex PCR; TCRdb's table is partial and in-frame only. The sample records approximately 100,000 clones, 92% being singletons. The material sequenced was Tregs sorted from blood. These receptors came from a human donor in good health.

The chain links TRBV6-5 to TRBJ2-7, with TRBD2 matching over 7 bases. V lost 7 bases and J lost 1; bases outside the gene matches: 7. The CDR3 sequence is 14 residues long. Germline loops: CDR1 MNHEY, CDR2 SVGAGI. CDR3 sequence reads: CASNEGRESYEQYF. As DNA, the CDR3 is TGTGCCAGCAACGAAGGGCGGGAGTCCTACGAGCAGTACTTC.

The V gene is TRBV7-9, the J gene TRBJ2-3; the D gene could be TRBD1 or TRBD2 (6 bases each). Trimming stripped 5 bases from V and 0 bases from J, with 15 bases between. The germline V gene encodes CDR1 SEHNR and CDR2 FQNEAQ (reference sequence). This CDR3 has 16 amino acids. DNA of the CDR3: TGTGCCAGCAGCCCCCGGGCCGGGGGCAGCACAGATACGCAGTATTTT. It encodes CASSPRAGGSTDTQYF.

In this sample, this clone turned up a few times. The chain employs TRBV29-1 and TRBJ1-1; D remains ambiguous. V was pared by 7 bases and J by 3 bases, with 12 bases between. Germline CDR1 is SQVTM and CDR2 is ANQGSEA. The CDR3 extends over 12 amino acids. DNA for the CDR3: TGCAGCGCCAGGTGGGCAGACACTGAAGCTTTCTTT. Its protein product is CSARWADTEAFF.

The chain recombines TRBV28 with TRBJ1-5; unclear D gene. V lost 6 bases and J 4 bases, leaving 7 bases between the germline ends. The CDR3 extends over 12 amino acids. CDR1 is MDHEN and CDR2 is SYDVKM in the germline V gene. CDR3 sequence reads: CASSPSNQPQHF. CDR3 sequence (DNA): TGTGCCAGCAGCCCCTCGAATCAGCCCCAGCATTTT. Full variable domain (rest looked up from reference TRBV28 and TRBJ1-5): DVKVTQSSRYLVKRTGEKVFLECVQDMDHENMFWYRQDPGLGLRLIYFSYDVKMKEKGDIPEGYSVSREKKERFSLILESASTNQTSMYLCASSPSNQPQHFGDGTRLSIL.

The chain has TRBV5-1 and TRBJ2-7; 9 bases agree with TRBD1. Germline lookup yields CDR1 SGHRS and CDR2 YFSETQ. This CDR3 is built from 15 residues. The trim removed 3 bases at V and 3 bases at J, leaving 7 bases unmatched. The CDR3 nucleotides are TGCGCCAGCAGCTACACCGGGACAGGGATCTACGAGCAGTACTTC. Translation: CASSYTGTGIYEQYF.

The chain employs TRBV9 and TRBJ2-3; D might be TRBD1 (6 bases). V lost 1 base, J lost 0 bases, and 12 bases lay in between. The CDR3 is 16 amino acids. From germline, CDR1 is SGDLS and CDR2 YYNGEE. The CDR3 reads CASSVQGSFSTDTQYF. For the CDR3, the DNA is TGTGCCAGCAGCGTACAGGGGAGCTTTAGCACAGATACGCAGTATTTT.

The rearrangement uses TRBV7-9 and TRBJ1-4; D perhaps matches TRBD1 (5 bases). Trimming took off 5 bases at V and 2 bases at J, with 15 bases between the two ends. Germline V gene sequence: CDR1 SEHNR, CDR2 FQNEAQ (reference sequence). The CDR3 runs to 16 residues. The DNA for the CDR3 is TGTGCCAGCAGCCACGGGGGACGGAAGACTAATGAAAAACTGTTTTTT. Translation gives CASSHGGRKTNEKLFF.

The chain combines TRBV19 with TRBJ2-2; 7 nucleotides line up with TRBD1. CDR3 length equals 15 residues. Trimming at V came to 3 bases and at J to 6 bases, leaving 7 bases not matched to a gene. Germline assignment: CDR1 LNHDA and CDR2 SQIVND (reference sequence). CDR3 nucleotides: TGTGCCAGTAGTATTGGGGACAGAGTTTCCGGGGAGCTGTTTTTT. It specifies CASSIGDRVSGELFF.

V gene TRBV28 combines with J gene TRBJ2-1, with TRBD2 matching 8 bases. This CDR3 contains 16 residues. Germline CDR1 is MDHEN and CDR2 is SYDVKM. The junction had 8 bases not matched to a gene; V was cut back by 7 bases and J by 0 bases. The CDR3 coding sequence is TGTGCCAGCACCCCAAGCAGCGGGAGCTCCTACAATGAGCAGTTCTTC. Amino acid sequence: CASTPSSGSSYNEQFF.

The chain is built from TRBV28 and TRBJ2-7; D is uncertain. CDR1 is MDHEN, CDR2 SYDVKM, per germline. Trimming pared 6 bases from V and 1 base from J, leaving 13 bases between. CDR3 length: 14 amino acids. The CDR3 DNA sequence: TGTGCCAGCAGCGCCGGCCTAGTATCCTACGAGCAGTACTTC. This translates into CASSAGLVSYEQYF.

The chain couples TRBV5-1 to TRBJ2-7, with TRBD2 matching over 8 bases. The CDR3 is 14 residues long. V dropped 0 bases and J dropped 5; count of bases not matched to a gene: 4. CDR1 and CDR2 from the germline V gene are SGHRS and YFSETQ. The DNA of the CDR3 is TGCGCCAGCAGCTTGGTCAGCGGGAGCAACGAGCAGTACTTC. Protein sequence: CASSLVSGSNEQYF.

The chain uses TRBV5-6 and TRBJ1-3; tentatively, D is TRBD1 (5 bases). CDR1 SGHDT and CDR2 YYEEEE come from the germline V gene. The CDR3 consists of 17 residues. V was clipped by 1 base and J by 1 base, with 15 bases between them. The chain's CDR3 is CASSLLRMGVSGNTIYF. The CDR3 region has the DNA TGTGCCAGCAGCTTGCTAAGGATGGGGGTTTCTGGAAACACCATATATTTT.

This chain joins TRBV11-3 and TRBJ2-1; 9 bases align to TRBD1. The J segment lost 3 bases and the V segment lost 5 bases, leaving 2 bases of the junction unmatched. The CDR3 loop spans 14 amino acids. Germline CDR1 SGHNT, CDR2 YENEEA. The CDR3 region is CASSPGQGYNEQFF. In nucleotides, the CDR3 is TGTGCCAGCAGCCCGGGACAGGGCTACAATGAGCAGTTCTTC. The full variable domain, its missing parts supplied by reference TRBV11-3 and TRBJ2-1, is EAGVVQSPRYKIIEKKQPVAFWCNPISGHNTLYWYLQNLGQGPELLIRYENEEAVDDSQLPKDRFSAERLKGVDSTLKIQPAELGDSAVYLCASSPGQGYNEQFFGPGTRLTVL.

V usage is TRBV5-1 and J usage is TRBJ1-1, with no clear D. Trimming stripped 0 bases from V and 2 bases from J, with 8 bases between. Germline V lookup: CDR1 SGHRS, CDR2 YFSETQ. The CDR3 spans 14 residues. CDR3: CASSLVNSNTEAFF. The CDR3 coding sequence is TGCGCCAGCAGCTTGGTCAACTCAAACACTGAAGCTTTCTTT.

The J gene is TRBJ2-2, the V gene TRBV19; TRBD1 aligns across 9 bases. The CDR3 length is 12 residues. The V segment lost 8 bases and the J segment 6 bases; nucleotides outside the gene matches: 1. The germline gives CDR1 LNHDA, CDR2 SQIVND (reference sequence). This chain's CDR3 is CASGQGPGELFF. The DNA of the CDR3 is TGTGCCAGTGGACAGGGGCCCGGGGAGCTGTTTTTT. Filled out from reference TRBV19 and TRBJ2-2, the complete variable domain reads DGGITQSPKYLFRKEGQNVTLSCEQNLNHDAMYWYRQDPGQGLRLIYYSQIVNDFQKGDIAEGYSVSREKKESFPLTVTSAQKNPTAFYLCASGQGPGELFFGEGSRLTVL.

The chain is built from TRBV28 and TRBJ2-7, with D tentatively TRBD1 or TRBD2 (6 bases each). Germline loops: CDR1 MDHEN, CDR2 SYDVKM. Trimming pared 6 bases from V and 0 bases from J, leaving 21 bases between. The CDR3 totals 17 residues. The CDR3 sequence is CASSAAVGGRSSYEQYF. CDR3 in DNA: TGTGCCAGCAGCGCTGCCGTGGGGGGCCGGAGCTCCTACGAGCAGTACTTC. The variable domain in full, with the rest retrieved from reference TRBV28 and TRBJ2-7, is DVKVTQSSRYLVKRTGEKVFLECVQDMDHENMFWYRQDPGLGLRLIYFSYDVKMKEKGDIPEGYSVSREKKERFSLILESASTNQTSMYLCASSAAVGGRSSYEQYFGPGTRLTVT.

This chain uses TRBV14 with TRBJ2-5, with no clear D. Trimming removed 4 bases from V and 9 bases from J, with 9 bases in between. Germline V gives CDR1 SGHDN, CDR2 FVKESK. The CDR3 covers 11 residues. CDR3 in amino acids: CASSRTGAQYF. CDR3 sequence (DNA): TGTGCCAGCAGCCGTACTGGGGCCCAGTACTTC. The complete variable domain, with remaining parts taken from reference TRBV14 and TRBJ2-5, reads EAGVTQFPSHSVIEKGQTVTLRCDPISGHDNLYWYRRVMGKEIKFLLHFVKESKQDESGMPNNRFLAERTGGTYSTLKVQPAELEDSGVYFCASSRTGAQYFGPGTRLLVL.

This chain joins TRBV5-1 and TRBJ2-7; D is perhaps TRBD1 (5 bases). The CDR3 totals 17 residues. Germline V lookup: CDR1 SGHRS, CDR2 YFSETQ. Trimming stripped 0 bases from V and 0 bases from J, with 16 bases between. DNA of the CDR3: TGCGCCAGCAGCTTGGGGCAGGGATATTTTACCTCCTACGAGCAGTACTTC. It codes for CASSLGQGYFTSYEQYF.

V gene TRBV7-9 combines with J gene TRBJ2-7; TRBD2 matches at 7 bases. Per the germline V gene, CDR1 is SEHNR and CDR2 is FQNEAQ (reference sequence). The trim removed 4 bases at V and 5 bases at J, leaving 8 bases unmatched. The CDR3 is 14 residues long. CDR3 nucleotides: TGTGCCAGCAGCTCGACGGGAGGAGCCAACGAGCAGTACTTC. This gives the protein CASSSTGGANEQYF.

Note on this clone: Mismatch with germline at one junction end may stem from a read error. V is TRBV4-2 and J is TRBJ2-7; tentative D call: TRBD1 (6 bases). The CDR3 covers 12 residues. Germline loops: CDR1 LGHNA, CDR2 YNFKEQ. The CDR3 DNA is TGTGCCAGCAGCCAAGATCAGGGGACCCGTCACTTC. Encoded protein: CASSQDQGTRHF.

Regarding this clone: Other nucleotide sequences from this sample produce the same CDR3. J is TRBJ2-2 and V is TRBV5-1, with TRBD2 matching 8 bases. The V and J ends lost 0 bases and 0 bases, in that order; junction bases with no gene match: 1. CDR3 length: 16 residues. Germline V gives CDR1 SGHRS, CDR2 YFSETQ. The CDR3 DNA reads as TGCGCCAGCAGCTTGGCCGGGGGGGCGAACACCGGGGAGCTGTTTTTT. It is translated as CASSLAGGANTGELFF.

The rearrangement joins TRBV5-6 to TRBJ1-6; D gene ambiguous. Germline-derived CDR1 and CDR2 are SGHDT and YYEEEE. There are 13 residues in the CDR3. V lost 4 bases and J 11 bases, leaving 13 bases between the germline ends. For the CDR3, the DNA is TGTGCCAGCAGCCGCGGGGTGTATCCACCCCTCCACTTT. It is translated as CASSRGVYPPLHF.

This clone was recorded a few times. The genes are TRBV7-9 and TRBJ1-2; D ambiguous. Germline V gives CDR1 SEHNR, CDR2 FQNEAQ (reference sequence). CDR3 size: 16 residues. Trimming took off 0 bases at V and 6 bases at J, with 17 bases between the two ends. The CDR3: CASSLAGTGEENGYTF. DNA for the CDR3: TGTGCCAGCAGCTTAGCGGGCACCGGAGAAGAAAATGGCTACACCTTC.

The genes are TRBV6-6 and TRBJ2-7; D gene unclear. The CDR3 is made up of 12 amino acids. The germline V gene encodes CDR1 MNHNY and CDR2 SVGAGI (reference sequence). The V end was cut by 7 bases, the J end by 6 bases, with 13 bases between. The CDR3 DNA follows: TGTGCCAGCACCCAGGCCAGAAGCGAGCAGTACTTC. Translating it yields CASTQARSEQYF.

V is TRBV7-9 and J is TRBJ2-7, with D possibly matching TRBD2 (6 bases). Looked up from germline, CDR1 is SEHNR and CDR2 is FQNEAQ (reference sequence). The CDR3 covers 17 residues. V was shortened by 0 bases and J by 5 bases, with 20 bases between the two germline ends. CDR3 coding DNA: TGTGCCAGCAGCTTAGCCAAGAAAACTAGCTTCGGGGACGAGCAGTACTTC. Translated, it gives CASSLAKKTSFGDEQYF.

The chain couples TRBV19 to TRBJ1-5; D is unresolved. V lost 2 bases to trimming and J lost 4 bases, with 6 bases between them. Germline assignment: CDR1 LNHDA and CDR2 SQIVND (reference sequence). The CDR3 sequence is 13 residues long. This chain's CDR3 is CASSIKQNQPQHF. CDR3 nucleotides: TGTGCCAGTAGTATAAAACAGAATCAGCCCCAGCATTTT. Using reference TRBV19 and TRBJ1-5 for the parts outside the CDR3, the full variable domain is DGGITQSPKYLFRKEGQNVTLSCEQNLNHDAMYWYRQDPGQGLRLIYYSQIVNDFQKGDIAEGYSVSREKKESFPLTVTSAQKNPTAFYLCASSIKQNQPQHFGDGTRLSIL.

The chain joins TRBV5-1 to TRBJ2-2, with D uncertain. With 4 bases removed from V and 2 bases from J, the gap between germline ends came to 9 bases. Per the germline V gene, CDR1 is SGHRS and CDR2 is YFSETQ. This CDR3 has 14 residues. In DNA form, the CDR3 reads TGCGCCAGCAGCCCTAGTGGTAACACCGGGGAGCTGTTTTTT. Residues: CASSPSGNTGELFF. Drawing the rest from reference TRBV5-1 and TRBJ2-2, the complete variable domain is KAGVTQTPRYLIKTRGQQVTLSCSPISGHRSVSWYQQTPGQGLQFLFEYFSETQRNKGNFPGRFSGRQFSNSRSEMNVSTLELGDSALYLCASSPSGNTGELFFGEGSRLTVL.

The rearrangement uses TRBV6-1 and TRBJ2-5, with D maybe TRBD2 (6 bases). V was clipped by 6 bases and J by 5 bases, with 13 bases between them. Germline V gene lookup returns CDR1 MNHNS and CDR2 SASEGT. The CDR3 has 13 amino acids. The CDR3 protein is CASRRTGGETQYF. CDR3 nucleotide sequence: TGTGCCAGCAGGAGGACTGGGGGGGAGACCCAGTACTTC.